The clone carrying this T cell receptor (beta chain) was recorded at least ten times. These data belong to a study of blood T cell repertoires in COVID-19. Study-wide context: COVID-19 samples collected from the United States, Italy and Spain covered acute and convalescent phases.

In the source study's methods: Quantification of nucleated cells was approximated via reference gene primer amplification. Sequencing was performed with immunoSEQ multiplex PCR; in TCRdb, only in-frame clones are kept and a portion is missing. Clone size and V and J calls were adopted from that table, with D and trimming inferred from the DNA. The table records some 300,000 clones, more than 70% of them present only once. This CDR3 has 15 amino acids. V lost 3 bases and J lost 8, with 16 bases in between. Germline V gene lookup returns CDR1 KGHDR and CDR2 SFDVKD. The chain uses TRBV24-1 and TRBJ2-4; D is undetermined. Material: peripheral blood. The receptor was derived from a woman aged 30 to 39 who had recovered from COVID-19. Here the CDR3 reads CATSDPKNPEDIQYF. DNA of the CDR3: TGTGCCACCAGTGATCCGAAAAACCCCGAGGACATTCAGTACTTC.